These 21 T cell receptor beta chains were sequenced from one sample in a study of T cell responses to AZD1222 COVID-19 vaccine. This table comes from immunoSEQ multiplex PCR, and its TCRdb copy is limited to in-frame clones, with some not included. This sample has over 45,000 clones, with approximately 83% found just once. Sequenced material: peripheral blood, taken on day 0 of AZD1222 vaccination. The receptor source for this set is an adult in good health.

The J gene is TRBJ1-4, the V gene TRBV7-9; possible D gene TRBD1, 5 bases. The CDR3 has 15 amino acids. Germline CDR1 is SEHNR and CDR2 is FQNEAQ (reference sequence). V was pared by 1 base and J by 5 bases, with 11 bases between. CDR3 DNA sequence: TGTGCCAGCAGCTTAGGGTCTGGGGACAATGAAAAACTGTTTTTT. This gives the protein CASSLGSGDNEKLFF.

A remark on this clone: The junction differs from germline at one of its ends, possibly a read error. This sequence joins TRBV7-7 and TRBJ2-7, with TRBD1 matching 9 bases. Germline CDR1 and CDR2: SSHAT and FNYEAQ (reference sequence). The CDR3 covers 16 residues. The CDR3 DNA reads as TGTGCTAGCAGTCGCCACGGGACAGGGAATATCGACGAGCAGTACTTC. Its protein is CASSRHGTGNIDEQYF.

This chain links TRBV7-9 with TRBJ1-5; D is undetermined. CDR1 is SEHNR, CDR2 FQNEAQ, per germline (reference sequence). The CDR3 runs 12 residues. Trimming left V 11 bases short and J 0 bases short, with 8 bases between. In DNA form, the CDR3 reads TGTGCCGGGTACTATAGCAATCAGCCCCAGCATTTT. Amino acid sequence: CAGYYSNQPQHF.

The chain has TRBV19 and TRBJ1-5; D is ambiguous. Germline lookup yields CDR1 LNHDA and CDR2 SQIVND (reference sequence). Trimming cost V 7 bases and J 1 base, with 14 bases left between them. The CDR3 runs to 15 residues. DNA for the CDR3: TGTGCCAGTACCCCACTGGAACAGAGCAATCAGCCCCAGCATTTT. Residues: CASTPLEQSNQPQHF.

This chain uses TRBV30 with TRBJ1-4; D perhaps matches TRBD1 (5 bases). Germline loops: CDR1 GTSNPN, CDR2 SVGIG (reference sequence). The germline V and J ends were trimmed by 5 bases and 8 bases, with 18 bases remaining between them. This CDR3 region has 14 residues. The CDR3 region is CAWERDPGSEKLFF. The CDR3 DNA reads as TGTGCCTGGGAGAGGGACCCCGGGAGCGAAAAACTGTTTTTT.

To note about this clone: Other DNA sequences from this sample encode an identical CDR3 as well. This sequence joins TRBV4-3 and TRBJ2-5; 11 bases are shared with TRBD2. Trimming removed 2 bases from V and 3 bases from J; junction bases left unmatched: 8. Germline loops: CDR1 LGHNA, CDR2 YSLEER. The CDR3 is made up of 17 amino acids. This CDR3 is CASSQSLGTSGKETQYF. The CDR3 region has the DNA TGCGCCAGCAGCCAAAGCCTGGGGACTAGCGGAAAAGAGACCCAGTACTTC.

This clone was seen just once. This rearrangement joins TRBV7-3 to TRBJ2-1; D not resolved. The CDR3 runs to 14 residues. V lost 3 bases and J 8 bases, leaving 14 bases between the germline ends. CDR1 SGHTA and CDR2 FQGTGA come from the germline V gene. The CDR3 loop reads CASSLDGPLDEQFF. The CDR3 coding sequence is TGTGCCAGCAGCTTGGACGGCCCCCTCGATGAGCAGTTCTTC.

The chain has TRBV5-4 and TRBJ2-1; TRBD1 matches 7 bases. Trimming took 3 bases from V and 9 from J; bases not matched to a gene: 3. Germline V gives CDR1 SGHNT, CDR2 YYREEE (reference sequence). The CDR3 has 12 amino acids. The CDR3 DNA sequence: TGTGCCAGCAGCTCTACAGGGGCTGAGCAGTTCTTC. Its protein is CASSSTGAEQFF.

The chain combines TRBV7-2 with TRBJ1-5, with D unclear. The V gene's germline CDR1 is SGHTA and CDR2 FQGNSA. The CDR3 spans 15 residues. V was cut by 1 base and J by 6 bases, with 13 bases left in between. CDR3 amino acids: CASSLEVREGQPQHF. The CDR3 nucleotides are TGTGCCAGCAGCTTAGAAGTGAGAGAGGGTCAGCCCCAGCATTTT.

This chain joins TRBV4-1 and TRBJ2-7; unclear D gene. Trimming pared 4 bases from V and 2 bases from J, leaving 12 bases between. The germline V gene has CDR1 MGHRA and CDR2 YSYEKL. The CDR3 contains 14 residues. CDR3 bases: TGCGCCAGCAGCCCTATGTCTGGTACCTACGAGCAGTACTTC. Protein product: CASSPMSGTYEQYF.

The CDR3 sequence: CASSLVGVNQPQHF. In nucleotides, the CDR3 is TGTGCCAGCAGTTTAGTGGGCGTAAATCAGCCCCAGCATTTT. The gene calls are TRBV28 and TRBJ1-5; D gene ambiguous. Trimming removed 2 bases from V and 4 bases from J, with 9 bases in between. The CDR3 runs 14 residues. Germline CDR1 reads MDHEN; CDR2 reads SYDVKM.

J is TRBJ1-1 and V is TRBV7-3; 7 positions agree with TRBD1. J gave up 8 bases and V 2 bases, and 8 bases lay outside the gene matches. This CDR3 spans 14 amino acids. The V gene's germline CDR1 is SGHTA and CDR2 FQGTGA. The CDR3 sequence: CASSLDHRGGEAFF. In DNA form, the CDR3 reads TGTGCCAGCAGCTTAGACCACAGGGGAGGAGAAGCTTTCTTT. Based on the CDR3 plus reference TRBV7-3 and TRBJ1-1, the full variable domain is GAGVSQTPSNKVTEKGKYVELRCDPISGHTALYWYRQSLGQGPEFLIYFQGTGAADDSGLPNDRFFAVRPEGSVSTLKIQRTERGDSAVYLCASSLDHRGGEAFFGQGTRLTVV.

Remarks on this clone: At the DNA level, this CDR3 is encoded by other sequences in the same sample as well. The chain employs TRBV6-4 and TRBJ2-2; D perhaps matches TRBD2 (6 bases). Trimming stripped 4 bases from V and 3 bases from J, with 6 bases between. Germline V gene lookup returns CDR1 MRHNA and CDR2 SNTAGT. The CDR3 contains 13 residues. In DNA, the CDR3 is TGTGCCAGCAGTGCGGGGGACACCGGGGAGCTGTTTTTT. This translates into CASSAGDTGELFF.

The chain is built from TRBV6-2 or TRBV6-3 and TRBJ1-5; TRBD1 might be the D (5 bases). The V end was cut by 2 bases, the J end by 5 bases, with 13 bases between. This CDR3 is built from 15 residues. Germline V gene data show CDR1 as MNHEY and CDR2 as SVGEGT. The CDR3: CASSYESLGDQPQHF. For the CDR3, the DNA is TGTGCCAGCAGTTACGAGAGTTTGGGGGATCAGCCCCAGCATTTT.

The J gene is TRBJ2-2, the V gene TRBV18; TRBD2 is a possible D gene (5 bases). Germline CDR1 KGHSH, CDR2 LQKENI. V lost 2 bases and J lost 3, with 13 bases in between. The CDR3 consists of 16 residues. CDR3 loop: CASSPTRVSDTGELFF. CDR3 nucleotide sequence: TGTGCCAGCTCACCAACGAGGGTATCGGACACCGGGGAGCTGTTTTTT. Supplemented by reference TRBV18 and TRBJ2-2, the full variable domain reads NAGVMQNPRHLVRRRGQEARLRCSPMKGHSHVYWYRQLPEEGLKFMVYLQKENIIDESGMPKERFSAEFPKEGPSILRIQQVVRGDSAAYFCASSPTRVSDTGELFFGEGSRLTVL.

The V and J genes are TRBV2 and TRBJ1-6; D possibly corresponds to TRBD1 (6 bases). Germline V lookup: CDR1 SNHLY, CDR2 FYNNEI. With 6 bases removed from V and 9 bases from J, the gap between germline ends came to 18 bases. The CDR3 extends over 15 amino acids. The CDR3 DNA is TGTGCCAGCAGGAAGGACAGAGCGAGTTTTTCACCCCTCCACTTT. Its translation: CASRKDRASFSPLHF.

The rearrangement uses TRBV11-2 and TRBJ1-5; D is undetermined. V was pared by 2 bases and J by 4 bases, with 9 bases between. Germline CDR1 SGHAT, CDR2 FQNNGV. The CDR3 sequence is 14 residues long. The CDR3 coding sequence is TGTGCCAGCAGCTTAAATACAGAGAATCAGCCCCAGCATTTT. It codes for CASSLNTENQPQHF.

The rearrangement uses TRBV28 and TRBJ1-5; D gene uncertain. CDR1 is MDHEN and CDR2 is SYDVKM in the germline V gene. The CDR3 has 13 amino acids. V was shortened by 3 bases and J by 5 bases, with 8 bases between the two germline ends. CDR3 region: CASSLRSDQPQHF. CDR3 nucleotides: TGTGCCAGCAGTTTGCGGAGCGATCAGCCCCAGCATTTT.

This chain's CDR3 is CASSLVATSRGRAQYF. The CDR3 region has the DNA TGTGCCAGCAGCTTAGTCGCGACTTCAAGGGGACGGGCCCAGTACTTC. This rearrangement joins TRBV7-9 to TRBJ2-5; D possibly matches TRBD1 or TRBD2 (5 bases each). Germline V gene data show CDR1 as SEHNR and CDR2 as FQNEAQ (reference sequence). CDR3 size: 16 residues. The V end lost 1 base, the J end lost 9 bases, and 21 bases lay between the germline ends.

The V and J genes are TRBV3-1 (or the pseudogene TRBV3-2) and TRBJ2-3; D gene uncertain. V shed 1 base and J shed 1 base, with 18 bases lying between them. The V gene's germline CDR1 is LGHDT and CDR2 YNNKEL (reference sequence). The CDR3 contains 18 residues. The CDR3 spells CASSQAVLDLERTDTQYF. The CDR3, as DNA: TGTGCCAGCAGCCAAGCGGTTCTAGACCTAGAACGCACAGATACGCAGTATTTT.

V gene TRBV7-2 combines with J gene TRBJ2-7; TRBD2 matches at 11 bases. CDR1 and CDR2 (germline): SGHTA, FQGNSA. V shed 4 bases, J shed 5 bases, and the junction held 10 bases outside the gene matches. The CDR3 consists of 16 residues. This chain's CDR3 is CASSSYSGRAVDEQYF. As DNA, the CDR3 is TGTGCCAGCAGCTCCTATAGCGGGAGGGCCGTCGACGAGCAGTACTTC.